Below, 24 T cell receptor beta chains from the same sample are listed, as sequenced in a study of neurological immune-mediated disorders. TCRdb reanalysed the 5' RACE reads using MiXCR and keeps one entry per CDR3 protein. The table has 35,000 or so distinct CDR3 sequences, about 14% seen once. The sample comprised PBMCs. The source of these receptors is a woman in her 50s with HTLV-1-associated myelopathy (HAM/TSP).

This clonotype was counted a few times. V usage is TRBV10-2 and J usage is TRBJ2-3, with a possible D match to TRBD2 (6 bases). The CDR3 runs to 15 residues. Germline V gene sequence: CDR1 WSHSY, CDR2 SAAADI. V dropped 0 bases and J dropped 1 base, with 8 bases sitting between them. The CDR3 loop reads CASSESGGRTDTQYF. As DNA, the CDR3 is TGCGCCAGCAGTGAGTCAGGAGGGCGCACAGATACGCAGTATTTT.

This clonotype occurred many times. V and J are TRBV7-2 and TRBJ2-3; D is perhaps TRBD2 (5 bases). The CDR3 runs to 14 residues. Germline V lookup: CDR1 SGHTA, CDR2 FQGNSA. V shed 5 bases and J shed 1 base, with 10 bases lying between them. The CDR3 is CASSPSRGTDTQYF. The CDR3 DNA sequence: TGTGCCAGCAGCCCATCGAGGGGCACAGATACGCAGTATTTT.

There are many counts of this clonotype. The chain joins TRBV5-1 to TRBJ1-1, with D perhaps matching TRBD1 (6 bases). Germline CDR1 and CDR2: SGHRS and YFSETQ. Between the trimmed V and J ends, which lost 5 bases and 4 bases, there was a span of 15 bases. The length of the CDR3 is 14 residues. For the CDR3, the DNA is TGCGCCAGCAGATTAGGTGGGGGCACCACTGAAGCTTTCTTT. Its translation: CASRLGGGTTEAFF.

Here the CDR3 DNA reads TGTGCCAGCATCATCGGGACAGGGGCTGAAAAACTGTTTTTT. Translating gives CASIIGTGAEKLFF. This chain joins TRBV21-1 and TRBJ1-4; the table's TRBD1 call for D was not verified on the DNA. TRBV21-1 corresponds to a pseudogene. The CDR3 consists of 14 residues.

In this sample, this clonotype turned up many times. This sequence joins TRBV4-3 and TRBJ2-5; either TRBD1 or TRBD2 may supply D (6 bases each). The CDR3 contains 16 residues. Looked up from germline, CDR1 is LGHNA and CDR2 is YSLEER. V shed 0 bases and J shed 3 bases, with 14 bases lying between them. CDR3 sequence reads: CASSQDLKGGEETQYF. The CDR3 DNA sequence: TGCGCCAGCAGCCAAGACTTAAAGGGGGGAGAAGAGACCCAGTACTTC.

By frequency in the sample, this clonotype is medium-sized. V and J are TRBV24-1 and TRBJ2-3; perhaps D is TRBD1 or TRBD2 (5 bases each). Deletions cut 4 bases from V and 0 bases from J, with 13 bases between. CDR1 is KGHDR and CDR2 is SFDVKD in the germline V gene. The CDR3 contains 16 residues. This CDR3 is CATSDLGRSSTDTQYF. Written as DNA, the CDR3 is TGTGCCACCAGTGACTTGGGACGGTCTAGCACAGATACGCAGTATTTT.

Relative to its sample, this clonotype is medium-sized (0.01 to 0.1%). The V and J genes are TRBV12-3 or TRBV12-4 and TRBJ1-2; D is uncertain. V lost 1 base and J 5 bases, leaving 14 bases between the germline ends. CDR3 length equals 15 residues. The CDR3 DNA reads TGTGCCAGCAGTTTAGATCCCGGCGCCGGGTATGGCTACACCTTC. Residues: CASSLDPGAGYGYTF.

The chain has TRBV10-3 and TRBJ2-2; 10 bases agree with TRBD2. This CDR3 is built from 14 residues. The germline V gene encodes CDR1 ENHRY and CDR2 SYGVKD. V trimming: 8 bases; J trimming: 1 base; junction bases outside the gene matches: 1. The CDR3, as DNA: TGTGCCATCTCTAGCGGGGGGAACACCGGGGAGCTGTTTTTT. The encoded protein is CAISSGGNTGELFF.

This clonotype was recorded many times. The CDR3 spells CSATFGTVINQPQHF. Written as DNA, the CDR3 is TGCAGTGCTACGTTCGGGACGGTGATAAATCAGCCCCAGCATTTT. This chain joins TRBV20-1 and TRBJ1-5, with a weak D call TRBD1 (5 bases). The V gene lost 4 bases and the J gene lost 4 bases, with 17 bases spanning the gap. The CDR3 loop spans 15 amino acids. CDR1 and CDR2 (germline): DFQATT, SNEGSKA (reference sequence).

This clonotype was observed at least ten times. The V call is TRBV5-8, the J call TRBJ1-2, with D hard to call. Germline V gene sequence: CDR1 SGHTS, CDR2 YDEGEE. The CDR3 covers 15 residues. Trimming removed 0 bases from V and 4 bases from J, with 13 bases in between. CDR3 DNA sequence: TGTGCCAGCAGCTTGGCCGGGCAGGATCTCTATGGCTACACCTTC. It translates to CASSLAGQDLYGYTF.

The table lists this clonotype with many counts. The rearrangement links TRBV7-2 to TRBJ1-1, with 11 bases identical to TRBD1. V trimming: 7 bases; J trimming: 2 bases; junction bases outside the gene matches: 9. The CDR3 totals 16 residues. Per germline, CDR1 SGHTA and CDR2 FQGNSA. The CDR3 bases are TGTGCCAGCAACGAACCGGGACAGGGGGTAAACACTGAAGCTTTCTTT. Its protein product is CASNEPGQGVNTEAFF.

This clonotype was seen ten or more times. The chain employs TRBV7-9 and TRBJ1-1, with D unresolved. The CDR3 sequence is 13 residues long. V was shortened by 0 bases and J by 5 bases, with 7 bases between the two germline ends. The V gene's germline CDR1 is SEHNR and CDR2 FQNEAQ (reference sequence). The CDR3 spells CASSLALGTEAFF. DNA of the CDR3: TGTGCCAGCAGCTTAGCTCTGGGAACTGAAGCTTTCTTT.

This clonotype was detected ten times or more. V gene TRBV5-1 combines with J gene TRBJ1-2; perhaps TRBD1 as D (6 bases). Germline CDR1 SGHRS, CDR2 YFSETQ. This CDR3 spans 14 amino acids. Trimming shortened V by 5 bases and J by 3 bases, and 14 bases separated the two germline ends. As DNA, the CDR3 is TGCGCCAGCAGAGTGGAGGGGGTGGACTATGGCTACACCTTC. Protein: CASRVEGVDYGYTF. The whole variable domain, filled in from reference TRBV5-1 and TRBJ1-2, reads KAGVTQTPRYLIKTRGQQVTLSCSPISGHRSVSWYQQTPGQGLQFLFEYFSETQRNKGNFPGRFSGRQFSNSRSEMNVSTLELGDSALYLCASRVEGVDYGYTFGSGTRLTVV.

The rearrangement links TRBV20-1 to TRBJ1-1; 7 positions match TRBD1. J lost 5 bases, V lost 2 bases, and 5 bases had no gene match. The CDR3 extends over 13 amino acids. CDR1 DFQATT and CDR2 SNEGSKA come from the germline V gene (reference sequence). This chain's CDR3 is CSARRQGGTEAFF. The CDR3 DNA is TGCAGTGCTAGAAGACAGGGAGGAACTGAAGCTTTCTTT.

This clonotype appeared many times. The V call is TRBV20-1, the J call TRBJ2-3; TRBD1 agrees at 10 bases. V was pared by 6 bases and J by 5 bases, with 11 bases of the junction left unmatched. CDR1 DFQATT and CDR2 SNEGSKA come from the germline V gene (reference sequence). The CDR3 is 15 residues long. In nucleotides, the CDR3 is TGCAGTGCCTTATCGACAGGGGGCTGGGTAGATACGCAGTATTTT. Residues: CSALSTGGWVDTQYF.

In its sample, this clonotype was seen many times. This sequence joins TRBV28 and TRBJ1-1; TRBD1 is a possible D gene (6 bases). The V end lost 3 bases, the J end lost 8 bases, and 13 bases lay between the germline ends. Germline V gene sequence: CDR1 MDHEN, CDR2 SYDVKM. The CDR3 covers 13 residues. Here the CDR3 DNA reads TGTGCCAGCAGTTTCCGGGGGCCTCGAGAAGCTTTCTTT. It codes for CASSFRGPREAFF.

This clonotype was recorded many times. This chain's CDR3 is CASSLEVNTEAFF. In DNA, the CDR3 is TGTGCCAGCAGCTTAGAGGTGAACACTGAAGCTTTCTTT. This chain links TRBV11-2 with TRBJ1-1; D is ambiguous. V lost 0 bases and J 0 bases, leaving 2 bases between the germline ends. This CDR3 comprises 13 residues. From germline, CDR1 is SGHAT and CDR2 FQNNGV.

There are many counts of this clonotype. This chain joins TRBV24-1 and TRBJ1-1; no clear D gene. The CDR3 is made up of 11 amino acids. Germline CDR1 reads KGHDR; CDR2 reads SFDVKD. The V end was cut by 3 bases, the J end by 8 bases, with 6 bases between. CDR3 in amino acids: CATSDTIEAFF. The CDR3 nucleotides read TGTGCCACCAGTGATACGATAGAAGCTTTCTTT.

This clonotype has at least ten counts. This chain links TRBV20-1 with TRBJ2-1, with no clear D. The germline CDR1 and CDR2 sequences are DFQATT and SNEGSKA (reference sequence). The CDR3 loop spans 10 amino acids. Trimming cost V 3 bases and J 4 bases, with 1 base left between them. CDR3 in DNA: TGCAGTGCTAGTTACAATGAGCAGTTCTTC. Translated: CSASYNEQFF.

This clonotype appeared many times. CDR3 sequence reads: CASSLVRDSLMNTEAFF. CDR3 DNA: TGTGCCAGCAGCTTGGTCAGGGACAGCCTCATGAACACTGAAGCTTTCTTT. V and J are TRBV11-2 and TRBJ1-1, with 7 bases that match TRBD1. The CDR3 runs 17 residues. CDR1 and CDR2 (germline): SGHAT, FQNNGV. V was clipped by 3 bases and J by 0 bases; unmatched bases: 10. The full variable domain, with the rest looked up from reference TRBV11-2 and TRBJ1-1, is EAGVAQSPRYKIIEKRQSVAFWCNPISGHATLYWYQQILGQGPKLLIQFQNNGVVDDSQLPKDRFSAERLKGVDSTLKIQPAKLEDSAVYLCASSLVRDSLMNTEAFFGQGTRLTVV.

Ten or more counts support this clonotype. CDR3 loop: CASRTLEARGNQPQHF. CDR3 nucleotides: TGTGCCAGCAGGACCCTGGAGGCGAGGGGCAATCAGCCCCAGCATTTT. This sequence joins TRBV27 and TRBJ1-5; D gene uncertain. Looked up from germline, CDR1 is MNHEY and CDR2 is SMNVEV (reference sequence). Trimming cost V 6 bases and J 2 bases, with 17 bases left between them. The CDR3 spans 16 residues.

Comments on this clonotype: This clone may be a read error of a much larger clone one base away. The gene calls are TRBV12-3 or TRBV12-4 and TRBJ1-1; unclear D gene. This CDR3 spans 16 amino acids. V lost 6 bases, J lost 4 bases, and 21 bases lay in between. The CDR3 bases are TGTGCCAGCAGCCAGACCTGTGGACTAAGAGGCACTGAAGCTTTCTTT. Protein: CASSQTCGLRGTEAFF.

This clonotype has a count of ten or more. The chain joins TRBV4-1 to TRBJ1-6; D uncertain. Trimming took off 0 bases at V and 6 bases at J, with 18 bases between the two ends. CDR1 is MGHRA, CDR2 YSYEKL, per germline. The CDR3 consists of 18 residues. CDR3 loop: CASSQESAGSASNSPLHF. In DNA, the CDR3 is TGCGCCAGCAGCCAAGAAAGCGCAGGTTCTGCTTCTAATTCACCCCTCCACTTT.

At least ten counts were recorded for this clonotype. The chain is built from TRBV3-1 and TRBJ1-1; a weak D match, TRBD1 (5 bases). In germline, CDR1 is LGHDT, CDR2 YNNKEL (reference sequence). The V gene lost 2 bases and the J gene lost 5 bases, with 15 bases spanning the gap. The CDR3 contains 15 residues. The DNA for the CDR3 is TGTGCCAGCAGCCAATCGTGGACACGGAGGACTGAAGCTTTCTTT. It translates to CASSQSWTRRTEAFF.